This T cell receptor beta chain was captured in a study of blood T cells in healthy people across ages. A second about 7 to 11 cycle PCR used barcoded and J-beta primers. MiXCR, applied by TCRdb to the 5' RACE reads, yields one record per CDR3 protein. The sample yields some 1.4 million distinct CDR3 sequences, about 40% seen once. In germline, CDR1 is DFQATT, CDR2 SNEGSKA (reference sequence). This CDR3 spans 14 amino acids. V lost 3 bases, J lost 2 bases, and 13 bases lay in between. This clonotype occurred a few times. The sequence was obtained from a woman aged 18-29 years in good health. The sample was blood. This chain links TRBV20-1 with TRBJ1-1, with D possibly matching TRBD1 (5 bases). The CDR3 reads CSASGGHLNTEAFF. The CDR3 bases are TGCAGTGCTAGCGGAGGACACCTAAACACTGAAGCTTTCTTT.